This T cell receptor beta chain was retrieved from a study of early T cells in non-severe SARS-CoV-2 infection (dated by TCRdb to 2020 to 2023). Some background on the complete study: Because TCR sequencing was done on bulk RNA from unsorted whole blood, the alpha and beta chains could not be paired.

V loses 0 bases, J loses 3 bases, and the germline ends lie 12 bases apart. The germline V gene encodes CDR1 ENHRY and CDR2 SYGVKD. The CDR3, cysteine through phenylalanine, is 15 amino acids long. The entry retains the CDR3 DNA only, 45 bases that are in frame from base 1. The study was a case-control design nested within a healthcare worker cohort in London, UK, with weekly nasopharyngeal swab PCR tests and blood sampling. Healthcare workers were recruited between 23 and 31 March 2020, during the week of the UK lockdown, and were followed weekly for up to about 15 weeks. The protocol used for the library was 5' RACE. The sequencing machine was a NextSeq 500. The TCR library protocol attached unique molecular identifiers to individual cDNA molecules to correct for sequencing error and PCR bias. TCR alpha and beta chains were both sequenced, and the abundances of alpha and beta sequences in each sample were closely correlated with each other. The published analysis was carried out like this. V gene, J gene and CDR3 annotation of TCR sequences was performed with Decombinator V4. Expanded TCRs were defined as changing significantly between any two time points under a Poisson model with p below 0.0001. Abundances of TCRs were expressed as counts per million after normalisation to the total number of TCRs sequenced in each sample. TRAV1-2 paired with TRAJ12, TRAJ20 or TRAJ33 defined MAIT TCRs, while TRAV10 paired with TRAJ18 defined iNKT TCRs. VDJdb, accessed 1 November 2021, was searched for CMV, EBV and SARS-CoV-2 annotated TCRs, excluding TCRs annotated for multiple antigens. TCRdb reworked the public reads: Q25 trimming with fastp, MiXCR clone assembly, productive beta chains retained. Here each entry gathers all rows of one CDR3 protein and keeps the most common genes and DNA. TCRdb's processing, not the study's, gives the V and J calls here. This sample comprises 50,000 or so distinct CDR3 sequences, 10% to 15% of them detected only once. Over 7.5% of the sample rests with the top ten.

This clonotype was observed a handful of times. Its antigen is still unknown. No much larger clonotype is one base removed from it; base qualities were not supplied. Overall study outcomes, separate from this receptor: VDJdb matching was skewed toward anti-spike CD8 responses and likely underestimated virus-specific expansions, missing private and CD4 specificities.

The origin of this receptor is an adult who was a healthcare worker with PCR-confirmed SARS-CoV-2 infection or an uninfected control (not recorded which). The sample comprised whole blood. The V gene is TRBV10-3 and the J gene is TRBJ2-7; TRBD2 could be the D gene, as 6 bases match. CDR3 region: CAISESGGDLYEQYF. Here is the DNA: TGTGCCATCAGTGAGTCCGGAGGGGACCTCTACGAGCAGTACTTC.